These T cell receptor beta chains were read from a single sample in a study of T-cell memory formation after mild COVID-19. TCRdb re-called the 5' RACE reads through MiXCR, storing one row per CDR3 protein. The sample has some 600,000 distinct CDR3 sequences, roughly 17% seen once. The specimen was PBMCs or a T cell subset sorted from them (not recorded which). The source is an adult woman who had mild COVID-19 (a few samples of this study predate the infection). Cell type and time point are not known. The CDR3 runs from the conserved cysteine through the conserved F or W. A D gene is named only where the DNA matches it firmly. The size entry is marked missing in some rows and otherwise reads once, few, many or a size class.

abundance	d_gene	v_gene	j_gene	CDR3nt	CDR3aa
.	TRBD1	TRBV4-1	TRBJ2-7	TGCGCCAGCAGCCAAGGCACCTGGGCAGGGGGCTCCTACGAGCAGTACTTC	CASSQGTWAGGSYEQYF
.	.	TRBV15	TRBJ2-2	TGTGCCACCAGCATACCGGGACAGGGTTTGACTAGCGGGTCCTGGCGGGAGCTGTTTTTT	CATSIPGQGLTSGSWRELFF
few	.	TRBV5-1	TRBJ2-2	TGCGCCAGCAGCTTGAAGATTGGGAACACCGGGGAGCTGTTTTTT	CASSLKIGNTGELFF
few	TRBD2	TRBV6-5	TRBJ2-1	TGTGCCAGCAAAAATTCGGGACTAAGTACGGAGTTCTTC	CASKNSGLSTEFF
.	.	TRBV24-1	TRBJ1-2	TGTGCCACCAGTGATTTACTAGATGGCTACACCTTC	CATSDLLDGYTF
few	.	TRBV20-1	TRBJ2-7	TGCAGTGCTAGAGATCCCAGGACAGCGTCCTCCTACGAGCAGTACTTC	CSARDPRTASSYEQYF
once	.	TRBV7-2	TRBJ2-7	TGTGCCAGCAGCTTAGCGGGCCACCCCTACGAGCAGTACTTC	CASSLAGHPYEQYF
.	TRBD2	TRBV5-1	TRBJ2-5	TGCGCCAGCAGCTTACCCCCCACTAGCGTGGAGGAGACCCAGTACTTC	CASSLPPTSVEETQYF
.	.	TRBV24-1	TRBJ1-2	TGTGCCACCTGCAAACATGACTTGCACTATGGCTACACCTTC	CATCKHDLHYGYTF
many	TRBD1	TRBV6-6	TRBJ1-5	TGTGCCAGCAGTTCGGGACAGGGCAGAAATCAGCCCCAGCATTTT	CASSSGQGRNQPQHF
.	.	TRBV3-1	TRBJ2-1	TGTGCCAGCAGCCTGACTGCACGGGCGAACAATGAGCAGTTCTTC	CASSLTARANNEQFF
few	TRBD1	TRBV18	TRBJ2-1	TGTGCCAGCTCACCCCGGGACAGGCTAATTGATGAGCAGTTCTTC	CASSPRDRLIDEQFF
.	TRBD2	TRBV9	TRBJ2-1	TGTGCCAGCAGGGCGGTAGCGGGAGAATACAATGAGCAGTTCTTC	CASRAVAGEYNEQFF
.	TRBD1	TRBV4-3	TRBJ2-1	TGCGCCAGCAGCCAAGCCTGGACAGGGGGGTCCTACAATGAGCAGTTCTTC	CASSQAWTGGSYNEQFF
few	TRBD2	TRBV7-6	TRBJ2-1	TGTGCCAGCAGCTTATTGCCAGGGACTAGCGGGAGCGGGAATGAGCAGTTCTTC	CASSLLPGTSGSGNEQFF
few	.	TRBV19	TRBJ1-1	TGTGCCAGCTCGAGCTGGGGGACGAACACTGAAGCTTTCTTT	CASSSWGTNTEAFF
.	TRBD2	TRBV12-3/TRBV12-4	TRBJ2-3	TGTGCCAGCAGTTTTCGGGCGGGAGCCGCAGATACGCAGTATTTT	CASSFRAGAADTQYF
.	TRBD2	TRBV18	TRBJ2-1	TGTGCCAGCTCACCGCCGGGGACTAGCGGGGGAGGTGAGCAGTTCTTC	CASSPPGTSGGGEQFF
.	TRBD2	TRBV10-3	TRBJ2-1	TGTGCCATCAGTCCGCTAGCGGGGACCTACAATGAGCAGTTCTTC	CAISPLAGTYNEQFF
.	.	TRBV7-9	TRBJ2-1	TGTGCCAGCAGCCACTTGGGCAGCTCCTACAATGAGCAGTTCTTC	CASSHLGSSYNEQFF
few	.	TRBV20-1	TRBJ2-5	TGCAGTGCTAGCGGGAGATCAGAGACCCAGTACTTC	CSASGRSETQYF
few	.	TRBV9	TRBJ2-1	TGTGCCAGCGGGGGGGCGTTTAATGAGCAGTTCTTC	CASGGAFNEQFF
.	.	TRBV6-2/TRBV6-3	TRBJ1-1	TGTGCCAGCAGTTACTCTTATGAAGCTTTCTTT	CASSYSYEAFF
.	.	TRBV19	TRBJ2-2	TGTGCCAGTAGTATCGATGGGAAGAACACCGGGGAGCTGTTTTTT	CASSIDGKNTGELFF
.	.	TRBV5-1	TRBJ2-1	TGCGCCAGCAGCTTGGACCCGATAAGATCGGCATCCTACAATGAGCAGTTCTTC	CASSLDPIRSASYNEQFF
few	.	TRBV30	TRBJ1-2	TGTGCCTGGAGTGTACTGGCACTTTATGGCTACACCTTC	CAWSVLALYGYTF
many	TRBD2	TRBV4-1	TRBJ2-2	TGCGCCAGCAGCCAACCATGGACTAGCGCAACCGGGGAGCTGTTTTTT	CASSQPWTSATGELFF
.	TRBD1	TRBV30	TRBJ1-5	TGTGCCTGGAGTGTATCTCGCGGACAGGGAGGAAACCCGCCCCAGCATTTT	CAWSVSRGQGGNPPQHF
.	TRBD1	TRBV6-5	TRBJ2-7	TGTGCCAGCAGCTTTTCCGGGACAGTAACCTACGAGCAGTACTTC	CASSFSGTVTYEQYF